This entry is about one T cell receptor (beta chain). The CDR3 loop spans 14 amino acids. The V and J ends lost 7 bases and 5 bases, in that order; junction bases with no gene match: 10. Germline V gene lookup returns CDR1 SGHNT and CDR2 YYREEE (reference sequence). The assay was immunoSEQ multiplex PCR, and TCRdb's table has in-frame clones only and misses some. Among 45,000 to 60,000 clones listed, about 90% were seen once. The record originates from a study of technical replicates of blood from a handful of donors. This receptor was identified in a human donor in good health. Some clones in this sample may be carry-over from other donors' samples. Sequencing was performed on PBMCs. The chain carries TRBV5-4 and TRBJ2-5; 8 bases agree with TRBD1. For the CDR3, the DNA is TGTGCCAGCTTCCCCCAGGGGGCTGTTGAGACCCAGTACTTC. Translating gives CASFPQGAVETQYF.